Shown below are 27 T cell receptor beta chains from a single sample sequenced in a study of blood T cell repertoires in COVID-19. The table came from immunoSEQ multiplex PCR; TCRdb's copy has only in-frame clones and leaves some out. The repertoire includes over 90,000 clones, almost 90% of them detected once, and 3.5% sits in the top ten. Sequenced sample: peripheral blood. The receptor set was obtained from a human donor in a cohort sampled during active COVID-19.

The chain carries TRBV5-1 and TRBJ1-2, with D possibly matching TRBD1 (5 bases). Germline V gene data show CDR1 as SGHRS and CDR2 as YFSETQ. V was clipped by 3 bases and J by 8 bases, with 17 bases between them. There are 14 residues in the CDR3. The CDR3 coding sequence is TGCGCCAGCAGCTACCACGGGACTCCGGAGGGCTACACCTTC. This translates into CASSYHGTPEGYTF.

This rearrangement joins TRBV19 to TRBJ1-1, with 11 positions matching TRBD1. The ends lost 3 bases at V and 1 base at J; junction bases unmatched: 1. This CDR3 is 15 amino acids long. The germline V gene encodes CDR1 LNHDA and CDR2 SQIVND (reference sequence). CDR3 sequence reads: CASSIGQGANTEAFF. The CDR3, as DNA: TGTGCCAGTAGTATCGGACAGGGGGCGAACACTGAAGCTTTCTTT.

The J gene is TRBJ1-2, the V gene TRBV7-6; a weak D match, TRBD1 (6 bases). The CDR3 length is 14 residues. Germline V gene data show CDR1 as SGHVS and CDR2 as FNYEAQ. The V end was cut by 5 bases, the J end by 2 bases, with 12 bases between. Here the CDR3 reads CASSRGARNYGYTF. Written as DNA, the CDR3 is TGTGCCAGCAGCCGGGGGGCCAGAAACTATGGCTACACCTTC.

The chain employs TRBV19 and TRBJ1-5; D call uncertain. Germline CDR1 reads LNHDA; CDR2 reads SQIVND (reference sequence). The V and J ends lost 3 bases and 3 bases respectively, with 6 bases between them. The CDR3 runs 13 residues. CDR3 sequence: CASSMASNQPQHF. DNA of the CDR3: TGTGCCAGTAGTATGGCTTCCAATCAGCCCCAGCATTTT.

This rearrangement joins TRBV18 to TRBJ1-1; TRBD1 agrees at 7 bases. Germline V gives CDR1 KGHSH, CDR2 LQKENI. The CDR3 spans 15 residues. V shed 3 bases and J 6 bases; nucleotides not matched to a gene: 10. The CDR3 loop is CASSPMAGGSPEAFF. The CDR3 bases are TGTGCCAGCTCACCGATGGCAGGGGGAAGCCCTGAAGCTTTCTTT.

This sequence joins TRBV29-1 and TRBJ2-7; maybe TRBD2 (6 bases). Germline V lookup: CDR1 SQVTM, CDR2 ANQGSEA. This CDR3 has 14 amino acids. The V and J ends lost 4 bases and 5 bases respectively, with 18 bases between them. The CDR3 here is CSVVRRQPGDEQYF. The DNA for the CDR3 is TGCAGCGTTGTGAGGCGTCAACCGGGGGACGAGCAGTACTTC.

V and J are TRBV7-8 and TRBJ2-5; a possible D gene is TRBD1 (6 bases). Looked up from germline, CDR1 is SGHVS and CDR2 is FQNEAQ. CDR3 length: 14 residues. V lost 7 bases and J 5 bases, leaving 17 bases between the germline ends. Written as DNA, the CDR3 is TGTGCCAGCAACCTACAGGGTCGGGCGGAGACCCAGTACTTC. Translated, it gives CASNLQGRAETQYF.

The V and J genes are TRBV6-6 and TRBJ1-3, with D possibly TRBD1 on 5 matching bases. V lost 4 bases to trimming and J lost 3 bases, with 13 bases between them. This CDR3 has 15 amino acids. Per germline, CDR1 MNHNY and CDR2 SVGAGI (reference sequence). This CDR3 reads CASSWNQQGGNTIYF. CDR3 coding DNA: TGTGCCAGCAGTTGGAACCAGCAGGGTGGAAACACCATATATTTT.

This sequence joins TRBV4-1 and TRBJ2-7; tentatively, D is TRBD1 (6 bases). Deletions cut 2 bases from V and 0 bases from J, with 8 bases between. The CDR3 is made up of 14 amino acids. Germline values: CDR1 MGHRA, CDR2 YSYEKL. CDR3 amino acids: CASSQKQGSYEQYF. CDR3 DNA: TGCGCCAGCAGCCAAAAACAGGGCTCCTACGAGCAGTACTTC.

The chain uses TRBV5-1 and TRBJ1-6; 9 bases match TRBD1. Germline lookup yields CDR1 SGHRS and CDR2 YFSETQ. This CDR3 spans 15 amino acids. V lost 0 bases, J lost 10 bases, and 5 bases stayed unmatched. CDR3 nucleotide sequence: TGCGCCAGCAGCTTGGAGGGACAGGGTTTCTCACCCCTCCACTTT. It is translated as CASSLEGQGFSPLHF.

The J gene is TRBJ1-1, the V gene TRBV27; TRBD1 matches 12 bases. This CDR3 region has 14 residues. Trimming took 5 bases from V and 11 from J; bases not matched to a gene: 9. Germline V gene data show CDR1 as MNHEY and CDR2 as SMNVEV (reference sequence). As DNA, the CDR3 is TGTGCCAGCAGTCCCCGGGACAGGGGGCTTCGTGCTTTCTTT. Amino acid sequence: CASSPRDRGLRAFF.

Regarding this clone: One end of the junction does not line up with germline, which may come from a read error. This chain uses TRBV27 with TRBJ2-7; 9 bases fit TRBD1. This CDR3 region has 15 residues. Germline V lookup: CDR1 MNHEY, CDR2 SMNVEV (reference sequence). CDR3 residues: CASNLGTGKGYEQYF. In nucleotides, the CDR3 is TGTGCCAGCAATTTAGGGACAGGGAAAGGGTACGAGCAGTACTTC.

The V and J genes are TRBV6-6 and TRBJ1-5, with D possibly TRBD1 on 5 matching bases. Germline CDR1 is MNHNY and CDR2 is SVGAGI (reference sequence). The CDR3 has 16 residues. V shed 5 bases and J shed 4 bases, with 18 bases lying between them. The CDR3 reads CASSQPGEGRNQPQHF. The DNA for the CDR3 is TGTGCCAGCAGTCAACCCGGGGAGGGGCGGAATCAGCCCCAGCATTTT.

The rearrangement links TRBV11-2 to TRBJ2-5, with D maybe TRBD2 (5 bases). CDR1 is SGHAT and CDR2 is FQNNGV in the germline V gene. V was cut by 7 bases and J by 2 bases, with 11 bases left in between. The CDR3 length is 13 residues. This CDR3 reads CASNGLEQETQYF. In nucleotides, the CDR3 is TGTGCCAGCAACGGACTGGAGCAAGAGACCCAGTACTTC.

V and J are TRBV5-1 and TRBJ2-1, with a possible D match to TRBD1 (5 bases). The V gene's germline CDR1 is SGHRS and CDR2 YFSETQ. V was pared by 4 bases and J by 2 bases, with 7 bases between. The CDR3 sequence is 13 residues long. CDR3 region: CASSQDTYNEQFF. For the CDR3, the DNA is TGCGCCAGCAGCCAGGACACCTACAATGAGCAGTTCTTC.

The gene calls are TRBV4-3 and TRBJ2-5; D remains ambiguous. Looked up from germline, CDR1 is LGHNA and CDR2 is YSLEER. V lost 0 bases to trimming and J lost 5 bases, with 10 bases between them. The CDR3 contains 14 residues. The CDR3 spells CASSQDTARETQYF. CDR3 nucleotide sequence: TGCGCCAGCAGCCAAGATACCGCTAGGGAGACCCAGTACTTC.

This chain links TRBV28 with TRBJ1-1, with unresolved D. CDR1 and CDR2 from the germline V gene are MDHEN and SYDVKM. The CDR3 extends over 14 amino acids. Between the trimmed V and J ends, which lost 3 bases and 1 base, there was a span of 9 bases. CDR3 coding DNA: TGTGCCAGCAGTTTTGGCGGGGAGAACACTGAAGCTTTCTTT. This encodes CASSFGGENTEAFF. The complete variable domain, with remaining parts taken from reference TRBV28 and TRBJ1-1, reads DVKVTQSSRYLVKRTGEKVFLECVQDMDHENMFWYRQDPGLGLRLIYFSYDVKMKEKGDIPEGYSVSREKKERFSLILESASTNQTSMYLCASSFGGENTEAFFGQGTRLTVV.

This chain joins TRBV2 and TRBJ1-4; D is perhaps TRBD1 (6 bases). V lost 5 bases and J lost 5, with 12 bases in between. There are 14 residues in the CDR3. Germline values: CDR1 SNHLY, CDR2 FYNNEI. For the CDR3, the DNA is TGTGCCAGCAGTTTCGACAGGCGGAATGAAAAACTGTTTTTT. It is translated as CASSFDRRNEKLFF.

The CDR3: CASSGGTGGVREQYF. Here the CDR3 DNA reads TGTGCCAGTAGTGGTGGGACAGGGGGCGTGAGGGAGCAGTACTTC. The genes are TRBV19 and TRBJ2-7; TRBD1 aligns across 12 bases. The CDR3 is 15 residues long. Per the germline V gene, CDR1 is LNHDA and CDR2 is SQIVND (reference sequence). The J segment lost 7 bases and the V segment lost 5 bases, leaving 9 bases of the junction unmatched. Full variable domain (outside the CDR3, taken from reference TRBV19 and TRBJ2-7): DGGITQSPKYLFRKEGQNVTLSCEQNLNHDAMYWYRQDPGQGLRLIYYSQIVNDFQKGDIAEGYSVSREKKESFPLTVTSAQKNPTAFYLCASSGGTGGVREQYFGPGTRLTVT.

The V and J genes are TRBV19 and TRBJ2-1, with TRBD1 matching over 7 bases. Trimming removed 6 bases from V and 0 bases from J; junction bases left unmatched: 5. The CDR3 sequence is 15 residues long. CDR1 is LNHDA and CDR2 is SQIVND in the germline V gene (reference sequence). The CDR3, as DNA: TGTGCCAGTAGAACGGACAGGAGCTCCTACAATGAGCAGTTCTTC. As protein: CASRTDRSSYNEQFF.

The chain employs TRBV10-3 and TRBJ2-7; TRBD1 agrees at 7 bases. Germline V gene data show CDR1 as ENHRY and CDR2 as SYGVKD. After removal of 3 bases from V and 1 base from J, the junction contained 9 bases not matched to a gene. The CDR3 consists of 16 residues. The CDR3 bases are TGTGCCATCAGTGACCTAACCGGGACAGTATCCTACGAGCAGTACTTC. It codes for CAISDLTGTVSYEQYF.

This clone was detected only once. The chain is built from TRBV4-2 and TRBJ1-4; D is perhaps TRBD1 (5 bases). Looked up from germline, CDR1 is LGHNA and CDR2 is YNFKEQ. This CDR3 has 16 amino acids. Between the trimmed V and J ends, which lost 4 bases and 0 bases, there was a span of 12 bases. The CDR3 here is CASSPRQIATNEKLFF. CDR3 DNA: TGTGCCAGCAGCCCTAGACAGATCGCAACTAATGAAAAACTGTTTTTT.

The chain recombines TRBV19 with TRBJ1-4, with 7 bases lining up with TRBD1. The junction had 11 bases not matched to a gene; V was cut back by 5 bases and J by 8 bases. Germline assignment: CDR1 LNHDA and CDR2 SQIVND (reference sequence). The CDR3 extends over 15 amino acids. CDR3 sequence reads: CASSSRQGKNEKLFF. The CDR3, as DNA: TGTGCCAGTAGTTCCCGACAGGGTAAAAACGAAAAACTGTTTTTT.

This chain connects TRBV11-3 to TRBJ2-1, with D possibly being TRBD2 (5 bases). CDR1 and CDR2 from the germline V gene are SGHNT and YENEEA. V dropped 1 base and J dropped 8 bases, with 18 bases sitting between them. This CDR3 contains 16 residues. In DNA, the CDR3 is TGTGCCAGCAGCTTAGGGCGGGTAGAGGGTTTGGATGAGCAGTTCTTC. This codes for CASSLGRVEGLDEQFF.

The chain uses TRBV4-3 and TRBJ2-1; TRBD2 might be the D (5 bases). Trimming cost V 0 bases and J 2 bases, with 20 bases left between them. Germline values: CDR1 LGHNA, CDR2 YSLEER. The CDR3 has 19 amino acids. The CDR3 DNA reads TGCGCCAGCAGCCAAGAATTGAGGAGCGGCGCAAAGACCTACAATGAGCAGTTCTTC. Translating it yields CASSQELRSGAKTYNEQFF.

J is TRBJ1-3 and V is TRBV5-5, with 7 bases identical to TRBD1. This CDR3 contains 16 residues. CDR1 SGHKS and CDR2 YYEKEE come from the germline V gene (reference sequence). Trimming cost V 4 bases and J 0 bases; bases outside gene matches: 7. The chain's CDR3 is CASSLGTVGSGNTIYF. The DNA of the CDR3 is TGTGCCAGCAGCCTTGGGACAGTCGGCTCTGGAAACACCATATATTTT.

The chain carries TRBV27 and TRBJ2-7; 9 bases agree with TRBD1. V lost 6 bases to trimming and J lost 7 bases; unmatched junction nucleotides: 16. CDR1 and CDR2 from the germline V gene are MNHEY and SMNVEV (reference sequence). The CDR3 sequence is 16 residues long. CDR3 DNA sequence: TGTGCCAGCAGACAGTTTGCCGGGACAGGGCCTCGGGAGCAGTACTTC. Translation: CASRQFAGTGPREQYF.